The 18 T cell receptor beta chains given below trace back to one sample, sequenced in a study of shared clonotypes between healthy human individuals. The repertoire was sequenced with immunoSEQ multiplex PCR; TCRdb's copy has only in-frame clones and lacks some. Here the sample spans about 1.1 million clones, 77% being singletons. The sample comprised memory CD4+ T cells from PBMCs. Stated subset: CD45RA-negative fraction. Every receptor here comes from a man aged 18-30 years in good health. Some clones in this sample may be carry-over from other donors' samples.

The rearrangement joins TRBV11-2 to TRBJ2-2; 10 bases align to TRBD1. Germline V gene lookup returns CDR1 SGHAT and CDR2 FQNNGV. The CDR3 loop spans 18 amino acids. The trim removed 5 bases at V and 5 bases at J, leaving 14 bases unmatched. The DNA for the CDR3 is TGTGCCAGCAGCCCCGGGACAGGGGCCCACTTCCGTACCGGGGAGCTGTTTTTT. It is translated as CASSPGTGAHFRTGELFF. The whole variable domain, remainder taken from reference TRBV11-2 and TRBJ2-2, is EAGVAQSPRYKIIEKRQSVAFWCNPISGHATLYWYQQILGQGPKLLIQFQNNGVVDDSQLPKDRFSAERLKGVDSTLKIQPAKLEDSAVYLCASSPGTGAHFRTGELFFGEGSRLTVL.

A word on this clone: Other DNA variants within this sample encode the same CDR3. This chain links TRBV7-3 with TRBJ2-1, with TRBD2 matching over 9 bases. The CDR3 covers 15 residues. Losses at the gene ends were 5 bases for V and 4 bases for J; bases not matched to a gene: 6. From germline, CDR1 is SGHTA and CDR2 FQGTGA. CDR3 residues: CASSRGLAKYNEQFF. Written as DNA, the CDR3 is TGTGCCAGCAGCCGGGGACTAGCCAAATACAATGAGCAGTTCTTC.

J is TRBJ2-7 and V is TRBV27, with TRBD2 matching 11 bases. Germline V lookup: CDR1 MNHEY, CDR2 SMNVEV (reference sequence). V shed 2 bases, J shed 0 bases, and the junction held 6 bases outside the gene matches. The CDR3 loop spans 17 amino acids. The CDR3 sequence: CASSLTRLAGTSYEQYF. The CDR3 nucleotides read TGTGCCAGCAGTTTAACTAGACTAGCGGGGACCTCCTACGAGCAGTACTTC.

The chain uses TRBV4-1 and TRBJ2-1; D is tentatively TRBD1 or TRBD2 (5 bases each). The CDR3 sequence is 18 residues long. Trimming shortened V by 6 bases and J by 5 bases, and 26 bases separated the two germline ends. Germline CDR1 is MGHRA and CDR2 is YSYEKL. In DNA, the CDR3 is TGCGCCAGCAGACCGGTGGGGAGCGGCCAAGGGGTCCACAATGAGCAGTTCTTC. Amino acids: CASRPVGSGQGVHNEQFF.

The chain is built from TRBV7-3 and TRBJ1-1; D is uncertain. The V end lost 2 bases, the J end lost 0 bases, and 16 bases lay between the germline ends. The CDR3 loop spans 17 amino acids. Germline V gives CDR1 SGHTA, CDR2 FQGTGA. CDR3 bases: TGTGCCAGCAGCTTATTGGCAGGCGGTACTATGAACACTGAAGCTTTCTTT. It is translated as CASSLLAGGTMNTEAFF.

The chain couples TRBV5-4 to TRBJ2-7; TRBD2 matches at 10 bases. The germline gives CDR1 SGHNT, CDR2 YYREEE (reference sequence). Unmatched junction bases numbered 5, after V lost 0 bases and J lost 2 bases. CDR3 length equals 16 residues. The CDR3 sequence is CASSLGRTSGTYEQYF. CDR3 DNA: TGTGCCAGCAGCTTGGGAAGGACTAGCGGCACCTACGAGCAGTACTTC.

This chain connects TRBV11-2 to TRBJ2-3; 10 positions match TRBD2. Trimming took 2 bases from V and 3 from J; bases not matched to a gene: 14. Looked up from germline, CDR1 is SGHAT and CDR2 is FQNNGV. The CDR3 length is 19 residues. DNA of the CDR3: TGTGCCAGCAGCTTAAGAAGTGGAAAGGGGACTAGCGTGACAGATACGCAGTATTTT. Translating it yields CASSLRSGKGTSVTDTQYF.

The CDR3 coding sequence is TGTGCCAGCAGCCAACATCTAGCGGGAGGGGGGCTCGAGCAGTTCTTC. It codes for CASSQHLAGGGLEQFF. The chain uses TRBV11-3 and TRBJ2-1; 12 positions match TRBD2. Germline V gene lookup returns CDR1 SGHNT and CDR2 YENEEA. The CDR3 consists of 16 residues. J gave up 10 bases and V 5 bases, and 12 bases lay outside the gene matches.

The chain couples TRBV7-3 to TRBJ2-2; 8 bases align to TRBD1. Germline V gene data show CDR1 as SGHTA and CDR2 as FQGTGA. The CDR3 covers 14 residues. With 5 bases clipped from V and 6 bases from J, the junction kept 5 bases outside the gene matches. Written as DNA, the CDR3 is TGTGCCAGCAGCCCTAACAGGGGGTCCGGGGAGCTGTTTTTT. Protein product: CASSPNRGSGELFF.

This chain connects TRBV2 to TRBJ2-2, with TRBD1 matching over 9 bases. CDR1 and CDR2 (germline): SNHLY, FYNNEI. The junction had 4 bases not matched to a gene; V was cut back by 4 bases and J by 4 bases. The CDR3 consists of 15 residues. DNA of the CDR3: TGTGCCAGCAGTGGGACAGGGGCCCCCACCGGGGAGCTGTTTTTT. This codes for CASSGTGAPTGELFF.

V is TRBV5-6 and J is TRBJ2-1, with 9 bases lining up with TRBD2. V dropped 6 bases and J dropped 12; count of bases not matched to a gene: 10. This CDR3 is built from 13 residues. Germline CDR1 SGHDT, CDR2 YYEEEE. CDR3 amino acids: CASTRTSDGTQFF. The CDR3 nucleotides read TGTGCCAGCACCCGGACTAGCGACGGCACGCAGTTCTTC.

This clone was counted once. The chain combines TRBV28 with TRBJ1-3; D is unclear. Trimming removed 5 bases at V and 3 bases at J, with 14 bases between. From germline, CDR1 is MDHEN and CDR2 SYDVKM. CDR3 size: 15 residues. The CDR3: CASSRPLTFGNTIYF. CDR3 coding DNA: TGTGCCAGCAGTCGACCGTTGACATTTGGAAACACCATATATTTT.

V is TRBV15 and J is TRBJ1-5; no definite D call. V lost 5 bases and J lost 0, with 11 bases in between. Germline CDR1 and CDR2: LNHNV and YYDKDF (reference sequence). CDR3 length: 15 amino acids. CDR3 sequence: CATSGFGNSNQPQHF. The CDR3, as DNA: TGTGCCACCAGCGGGTTCGGAAATAGCAATCAGCCCCAGCATTTT.

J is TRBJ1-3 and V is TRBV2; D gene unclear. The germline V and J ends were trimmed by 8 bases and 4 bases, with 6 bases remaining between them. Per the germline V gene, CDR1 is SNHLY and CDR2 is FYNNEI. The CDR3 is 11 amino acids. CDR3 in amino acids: CASGEGNTIYF. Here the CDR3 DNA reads TGTGCCAGCGGGGAAGGAAACACCATATATTTT.

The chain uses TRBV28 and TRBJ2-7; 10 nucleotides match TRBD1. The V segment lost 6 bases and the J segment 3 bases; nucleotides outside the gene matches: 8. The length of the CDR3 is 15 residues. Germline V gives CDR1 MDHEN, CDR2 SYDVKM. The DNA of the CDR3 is TGTGCCAGCAGCTCCGGACAGGGGGGATTCTACGAGCAGTACTTC. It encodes CASSSGQGGFYEQYF.

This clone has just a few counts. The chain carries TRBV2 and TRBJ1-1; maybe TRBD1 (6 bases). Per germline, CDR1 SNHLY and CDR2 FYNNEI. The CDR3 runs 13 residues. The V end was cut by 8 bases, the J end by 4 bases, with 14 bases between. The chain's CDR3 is CASLQGIGTEAFF. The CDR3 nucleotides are TGTGCCAGCCTACAGGGAATAGGCACTGAAGCTTTCTTT.

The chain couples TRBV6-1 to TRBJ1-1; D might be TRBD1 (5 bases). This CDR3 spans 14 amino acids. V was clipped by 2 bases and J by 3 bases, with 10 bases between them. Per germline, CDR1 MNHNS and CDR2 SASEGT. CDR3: CASSEWQGDTEAFF. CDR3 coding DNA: TGTGCCAGCAGTGAATGGCAGGGTGACACTGAAGCTTTCTTT.

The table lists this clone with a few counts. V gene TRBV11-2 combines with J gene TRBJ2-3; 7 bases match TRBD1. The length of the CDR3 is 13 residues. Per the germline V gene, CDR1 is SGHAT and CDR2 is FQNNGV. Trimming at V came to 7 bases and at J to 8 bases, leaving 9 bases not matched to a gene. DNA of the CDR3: TGTGCCAGCAATCCTACAGGGGCAGGTACGCAGTATTTT. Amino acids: CASNPTGAGTQYF.